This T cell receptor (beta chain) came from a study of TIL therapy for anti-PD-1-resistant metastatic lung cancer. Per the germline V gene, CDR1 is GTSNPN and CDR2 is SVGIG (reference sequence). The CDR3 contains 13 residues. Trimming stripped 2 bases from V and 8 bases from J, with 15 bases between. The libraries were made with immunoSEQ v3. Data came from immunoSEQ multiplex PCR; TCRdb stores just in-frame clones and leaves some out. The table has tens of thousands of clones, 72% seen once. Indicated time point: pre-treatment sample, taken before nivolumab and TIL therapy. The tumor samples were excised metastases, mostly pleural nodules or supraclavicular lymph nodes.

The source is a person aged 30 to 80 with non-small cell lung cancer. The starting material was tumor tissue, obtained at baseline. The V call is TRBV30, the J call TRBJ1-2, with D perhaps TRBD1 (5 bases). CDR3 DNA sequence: TGTGCCTGGAGTTCTCAGGGCGGGAGGGGCTACACCTTC. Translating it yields CAWSSQGGRGYTF. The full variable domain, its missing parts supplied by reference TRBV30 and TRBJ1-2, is SQTIHQWPATLVQPVGSPLSLECTVEGTSNPNLYWYRQAAGRGLQLLFYSVGIGQISSEVPQNLSASRPQDRQFILSSKKLLLSDSGFYLCAWSSQGGRGYTFGSGTRLTVV.